These T cell receptor beta chains were read from a single sample in a study of blood T cell repertoires in COVID-19. Generated by immunoSEQ multiplex PCR, the TCRdb table keeps only in-frame clones and is missing some. The sample lists about 45,000 clones; about 90% were seen once. The sample comprised peripheral blood. The source of these receptors is a human donor in a cohort sampled during active COVID-19. Each CDR3 is given with its conserved first and last residue. A D gene is named only where the DNA matches it firmly. The listing skips clone size in some rows; elsewhere it reads once, few, many or a size class.

v_call: TRBV11-3
clone_size: .
d_call: .
j_call: TRBJ1-1
cdr3_aa: CASGLQWNTEAFF
cdr3_nt: TGTGCCAGCGGTCTTCAGTGGAACACTGAAGCTTTCTTT

v_call: TRBV6-5
clone_size: .
d_call: .
j_call: TRBJ1-3
cdr3_aa: CASSYYAGSSGNTIYF
cdr3_nt: TGTGCCAGCAGTTACTACGCCGGTAGCTCTGGAAACACCATATATTTT

v_call: TRBV27
clone_size: .
d_call: TRBD1
j_call: TRBJ2-6
cdr3_aa: CASSFGQGPLAGANVLTF
cdr3_nt: TGTGCCAGCAGTTTCGGACAGGGGCCTCTCGCTGGGGCCAACGTCCTGACTTTC

v_call: TRBV30
clone_size: .
d_call: .
j_call: TRBJ1-5
cdr3_aa: CAWSTGYNQPQHF
cdr3_nt: TGTGCCTGGAGTACGGGGTACAATCAGCCCCAGCATTTT

v_call: TRBV7-3
clone_size: .
d_call: .
j_call: TRBJ2-1
cdr3_aa: CASSVGLSEQFF
cdr3_nt: TGTGCCAGCAGCGTGGGGCTTTCTGAGCAGTTCTTC

v_call: TRBV28
clone_size: .
d_call: TRBD1
j_call: TRBJ1-6
cdr3_aa: CASRPRQGGIDSPLHF
cdr3_nt: TGTGCCAGCAGGCCTCGACAGGGGGGAATAGATTCACCCCTCCACTTT

v_call: TRBV6-2/TRBV6-3
clone_size: .
d_call: TRBD2
j_call: TRBJ2-1
cdr3_aa: CASSYPSSGSGREPYNEQFF
cdr3_nt: TGTGCCAGCAGTTACCCCTCTAGCGGTAGCGGGAGGGAACCCTACAATGAGCAGTTCTTC

v_call: TRBV2
clone_size: .
d_call: TRBD1
j_call: TRBJ1-1
cdr3_aa: CATAAMGTVAFF
cdr3_nt: TGTGCCACCGCAGCAATGGGGACAGTGGCTTTCTTT

v_call: TRBV6-5
clone_size: .
d_call: .
j_call: TRBJ2-5
cdr3_aa: CASRRTVQETQYF
cdr3_nt: TGTGCCAGCAGGCGGACAGTACAAGAGACCCAGTACTTC

v_call: TRBV29-1
clone_size: once
d_call: TRBD1
j_call: TRBJ1-5
cdr3_aa: CSGVTGVDQPQHF
cdr3_nt: TGCAGCGGCGTGACAGGGGTCGATCAGCCCCAGCATTTT

v_call: TRBV28
clone_size: .
d_call: .
j_call: TRBJ2-3
cdr3_aa: CASKDSNTDTQYF
cdr3_nt: TGTGCCAGCAAGGACAGCAACACAGATACGCAGTATTTT

v_call: TRBV5-1
clone_size: .
d_call: TRBD2
j_call: TRBJ2-3
cdr3_aa: CASSLGYSGGIRDTQYF
cdr3_nt: TGCGCCAGCAGCTTGGGATATAGCGGGGGTATCCGGGATACGCAGTATTTT

v_call: TRBV29-1
clone_size: .
d_call: .
j_call: TRBJ2-7
cdr3_aa: CSVEGQTSYEQYF
cdr3_nt: TGCAGCGTGGAAGGACAGACCTCCTACGAGCAGTACTTC

v_call: TRBV18
clone_size: .
d_call: .
j_call: TRBJ2-7
cdr3_aa: CASSPTGGSYEQYF
cdr3_nt: TGTGCCAGCTCACCCACAGGAGGGTCCTACGAGCAGTACTTC

v_call: TRBV18
clone_size: .
d_call: .
j_call: TRBJ2-3
cdr3_aa: CASSPLAGTDTQYF
cdr3_nt: TGTGCCAGCTCACCATTGGCGGGCACAGATACGCAGTATTTT

v_call: TRBV6-2/TRBV6-3
clone_size: .
d_call: .
j_call: TRBJ1-6
cdr3_aa: CASSYRGTLGSPLHF
cdr3_nt: TGTGCCAGCAGTTACCGCGGAACTCTTGGCTCACCCCTCCACTTT

v_call: TRBV28
clone_size: .
d_call: TRBD2
j_call: TRBJ2-1
cdr3_aa: CAIRWAGGPYNEQFF
cdr3_nt: TGTGCCATTCGATGGGCGGGAGGACCCTACAATGAGCAGTTCTTC

v_call: TRBV5-5
clone_size: .
d_call: .
j_call: TRBJ2-3
cdr3_aa: CASSQIPQGPDTQYF
cdr3_nt: TGTGCCAGCAGCCAAATCCCGCAGGGGCCAGATACGCAGTATTTT

v_call: TRBV6-2/TRBV6-3
clone_size: .
d_call: .
j_call: TRBJ2-1
cdr3_aa: CASSHTEGEEISEQFF
cdr3_nt: TGTGCCAGCAGCCATACGGAAGGAGAAGAAATTTCTGAGCAGTTCTTC

v_call: TRBV11-2
clone_size: .
d_call: TRBD2
j_call: TRBJ2-1
cdr3_aa: CASSPGLVHEQFF
cdr3_nt: TGTGCCAGCAGCCCAGGACTAGTCCATGAGCAGTTCTTC

v_call: TRBV7-9
clone_size: .
d_call: TRBD2
j_call: TRBJ2-3
cdr3_aa: CASRGRLAGGPIEQYF
cdr3_nt: TGTGCCAGCAGGGGAAGACTAGCGGGAGGGCCCATAGAGCAGTATTTT

v_call: TRBV6-2/TRBV6-3
clone_size: once
d_call: TRBD2
j_call: TRBJ2-7
cdr3_aa: CASSSGGSGAYEQYF
cdr3_nt: TGTGCCAGCAGTTCCGGGGGGAGTGGGGCCTACGAGCAGTACTTC

v_call: TRBV28
clone_size: .
d_call: TRBD2
j_call: TRBJ2-3
cdr3_aa: CASSLGQTSGRAGTQYF
cdr3_nt: TGTGCCAGCAGTTTAGGTCAGACTAGCGGGAGGGCCGGTACGCAGTATTTT

v_call: TRBV4-3
clone_size: .
d_call: TRBD2
j_call: TRBJ2-7
cdr3_aa: CASSQALIGEGEQYF
cdr3_nt: TGCGCCAGCAGCCAAGCCCTGATCGGGGAGGGCGAGCAGTACTTC

v_call: TRBV15
clone_size: .
d_call: .
j_call: TRBJ1-1
cdr3_aa: CATSRDVRTANTEAFF
cdr3_nt: TGTGCCACCAGCAGAGATGTCAGGACAGCGAACACTGAAGCTTTCTTT

v_call: TRBV28
clone_size: .
d_call: .
j_call: TRBJ1-4
cdr3_aa: CASRLGAGNEKLFF
cdr3_nt: TGTGCCAGCCGACTAGGGGCTGGTAATGAAAAACTGTTTTTT

v_call: TRBV30
clone_size: .
d_call: .
j_call: TRBJ2-3
cdr3_aa: CAWTSPGFADTQYF
cdr3_nt: TGTGCCTGGACCAGTCCGGGTTTTGCAGATACGCAGTATTTT

v_call: TRBV6-2/TRBV6-3
clone_size: .
d_call: .
j_call: TRBJ1-5
cdr3_aa: CASTPGLYWGNQPQHF
cdr3_nt: TGTGCCAGCACCCCCGGACTTTACTGGGGCAATCAGCCCCAGCATTTT

v_call: TRBV6-2/TRBV6-3
clone_size: .
d_call: TRBD2
j_call: TRBJ2-7
cdr3_aa: CASSRTSGTYEQYF
cdr3_nt: TGTGCCAGCAGCAGGACTAGCGGGACCTACGAGCAGTACTTC

v_call: TRBV11-1
clone_size: .
d_call: .
j_call: TRBJ2-2
cdr3_aa: CASSLAPGLARGGELFF
cdr3_nt: TGTGCCAGCAGCTTAGCCCCGGGACTCGCGAGGGGCGGGGAGCTGTTTTTT

v_call: TRBV11-3
clone_size: .
d_call: .
j_call: TRBJ1-2
cdr3_aa: CASSLVGDKGSYGYTF
cdr3_nt: TGTGCCAGCAGCTTAGTGGGGGACAAAGGGTCCTATGGCTACACCTTC

v_call: TRBV18
clone_size: .
d_call: .
j_call: TRBJ1-3
cdr3_aa: CASSRGVSTGTRDPNSGNTIYF
cdr3_nt: TGTGCCAGCTCAAGGGGCGTCTCGACCGGGACACGCGACCCCAACTCTGGAAACACCATATATTTT

v_call: TRBV7-8
clone_size: .
d_call: TRBD1
j_call: TRBJ2-4
cdr3_aa: CASSLLGQILPKNIQYF
cdr3_nt: TGTGCCAGCAGCTTACTGGGACAGATTCTCCCCAAAAACATTCAGTACTTC

v_call: TRBV9
clone_size: .
d_call: TRBD2
j_call: TRBJ2-5
cdr3_aa: CASSVTPTSGRGETQYF
cdr3_nt: TGTGCCAGCAGCGTAACCCCGACTAGCGGGAGAGGGGAGACCCAGTACTTC

v_call: TRBV28
clone_size: .
d_call: .
j_call: TRBJ2-7
cdr3_aa: CASSFSNTGQQYF
cdr3_nt: TGTGCCAGCAGTTTCTCTAATACAGGGCAGCAGTACTTC

v_call: TRBV5-1
clone_size: .
d_call: .
j_call: TRBJ1-1
cdr3_aa: CASSPLTVNTEAFF
cdr3_nt: TGCGCCAGCAGCCCCCTAACAGTGAACACTGAAGCTTTCTTT

v_call: TRBV5-8
clone_size: .
d_call: TRBD2
j_call: TRBJ2-5
cdr3_aa: CASSLGLAAGQETQYF
cdr3_nt: TGTGCCAGCAGCTTGGGACTAGCGGCAGGTCAAGAGACCCAGTACTTC

v_call: TRBV5-1
clone_size: .
d_call: .
j_call: TRBJ2-6
cdr3_aa: CASSEFFGSGANVLTF
cdr3_nt: TGCGCCAGCAGCGAGTTTTTTGGCTCTGGGGCCAACGTCCTGACTTTC

v_call: TRBV11-3
clone_size: .
d_call: TRBD2
j_call: TRBJ2-1
cdr3_aa: CASSVVAGEFHEQFF
cdr3_nt: TGTGCCAGCAGCGTGGTAGCGGGAGAATTCCATGAGCAGTTCTTC

v_call: TRBV19
clone_size: .
d_call: TRBD1
j_call: TRBJ2-1
cdr3_aa: CASKTFGTGFDEQFF
cdr3_nt: TGTGCCAGTAAGACGTTTGGGACAGGGTTTGATGAGCAGTTCTTC

v_call: TRBV5-4
clone_size: once
d_call: .
j_call: TRBJ2-5
cdr3_aa: CASSQRLVSETQYF
cdr3_nt: TGTGCCAGCAGCCAACGACTAGTCAGCGAGACCCAGTACTTC

v_call: TRBV27
clone_size: .
d_call: TRBD2
j_call: TRBJ2-7
cdr3_aa: CASSPGGRYEQYF
cdr3_nt: TGTGCCAGCAGTCCGGGGGGGAGGTACGAGCAGTACTTC

v_call: TRBV6-5
clone_size: once
d_call: TRBD2
j_call: TRBJ2-5
cdr3_aa: CASSNGLVGETQYF
cdr3_nt: TGTGCCAGCAGTAATGGACTAGTCGGCGAGACCCAGTACTTC

v_call: TRBV7-9
clone_size: .
d_call: TRBD2
j_call: TRBJ2-7
cdr3_aa: CASSLRLAGNYEQYF
cdr3_nt: TGTGCCAGCAGCTTAAGACTAGCGGGCAACTACGAGCAGTACTTC

v_call: TRBV15
clone_size: .
d_call: TRBD2
j_call: TRBJ2-1
cdr3_aa: CATSRDLASGINNEQFF
cdr3_nt: TGTGCCACCAGCAGAGACTTGGCTAGCGGGATCAACAATGAGCAGTTCTTC

v_call: TRBV11-2
clone_size: .
d_call: .
j_call: TRBJ2-1
cdr3_aa: CASRTPRGRGNEQFF
cdr3_nt: TGTGCCAGCAGGACCCCTAGGGGGAGGGGCAATGAGCAGTTCTTC

v_call: TRBV19
clone_size: .
d_call: .
j_call: TRBJ2-1
cdr3_aa: CASSILAGKYNEQFF
cdr3_nt: TGTGCCAGTAGTATCCTGGCGGGAAAGTACAATGAGCAGTTCTTC